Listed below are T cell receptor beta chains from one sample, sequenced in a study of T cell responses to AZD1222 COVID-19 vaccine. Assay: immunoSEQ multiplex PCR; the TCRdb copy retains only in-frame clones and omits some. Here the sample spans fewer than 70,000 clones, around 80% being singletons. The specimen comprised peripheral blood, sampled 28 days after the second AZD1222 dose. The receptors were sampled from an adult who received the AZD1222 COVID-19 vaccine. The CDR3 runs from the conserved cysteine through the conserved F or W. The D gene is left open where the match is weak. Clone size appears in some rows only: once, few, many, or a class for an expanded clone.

TGTGCCAGCTCACCAGTTGGGCAGGGAGTAGCCCATCAGCCCCAGCATTTT,CASSPVGQGVAHQPQHF,NA,TRBV18,TRBJ1-5,NA
TGTGCCAGCAGCTTCGCCAACCCGGGCAGAGGCTCCTACGAGCAGTACTTC,CASSFANPGRGSYEQYF,NA,TRBV7-9,TRBJ2-7,NA
TGTGCCAGCAGCTTAGTGGCGGGGGGAAGCACCGGGGAGCTGTTTTTT,CASSLVAGGSTGELFF,once,TRBV7-2,TRBJ2-2,TRBD2
TGCAGTGCCAGTAGCGGGGGGGCGTACCAAGAGACCCAGTACTTC,CSASSGGAYQETQYF,NA,TRBV20-1,TRBJ2-5,TRBD2
TGTGCCAGCAGCCCGGCGGGACTGGGGAACGAGCAGTACTTC,CASSPAGLGNEQYF,NA,TRBV7-2,TRBJ2-7,NA
TGTGCTAGCAGTTCGACTAGCACTTCCGCAGATACGCAGTATTTT,CASSSTSTSADTQYF,NA,TRBV7-7,TRBJ2-3,TRBD2
TGTGCCAGCAGCTTCGGGGGCACAGATACGCAGTATTTT,CASSFGGTDTQYF,NA,TRBV7-2,TRBJ2-3,NA
TGTGCCAGCAGTTATGGACAGTCACTAGGGTTCTACTTC,CASSYGQSLGFYF,NA,TRBV2,TRBJ2-5,NA
TGTGCCAGCAGCTTTGGGGGAGGGAACTATGGCTACACCTTC,CASSFGGGNYGYTF,NA,TRBV5-5,TRBJ1-2,NA
TGTGCCAGTATCCCCCAGGGGGCATATTGGGAAGCTTTCTTT,CASIPQGAYWEAFF,NA,TRBV19,TRBJ1-1,TRBD1
TGTGCCAGCTCACTTCAGGGGCCCCCTTTTAGCAATCAGCCCCAGCATTTT,CASSLQGPPFSNQPQHF,NA,TRBV18,TRBJ1-5,NA
TGTGCCAGCAACCGACAGGGGACTATCTACTATGGCTACACCTTC,CASNRQGTIYYGYTF,NA,TRBV7-9,TRBJ1-2,TRBD1
TGTGCCAGCAGGCCAGACAGGGGATGGTGGGAGACCCAGTACTTC,CASRPDRGWWETQYF,NA,TRBV28,TRBJ2-5,TRBD1
TGTGCCTGGAACGGAAGAGTTGGTCAGCCCCAGCATTTT,CAWNGRVGQPQHF,NA,TRBV30,TRBJ1-5,NA
TGCGCCAGCAGCCAAGAAATTCCCCTAGCGGGGAATACCGGGGAGCTGTTTTTT,CASSQEIPLAGNTGELFF,NA,TRBV4-3,TRBJ2-2,TRBD2
TGTGCCAGCAGCGTAGACGTAGCGGGGGGGCCTGTGACCCAGTACTTC,CASSVDVAGGPVTQYF,NA,TRBV9,TRBJ2-5,TRBD2
TGTGCCAGCAGCCAACCTGGTAAGGCTTTCTTT,CASSQPGKAFF,once,TRBV3-1/TRBV3-2,TRBJ1-1,NA
TGCGCCAGCAGCCCTGAAGTGACAGGGCGTAATTCACCCCTCCACTTT,CASSPEVTGRNSPLHF,once,TRBV5-1,TRBJ1-6,TRBD1
TGTGCCAGCAGTGATCTAGCGGGGAACACAGATACGCAGTATTTT,CASSDLAGNTDTQYF,NA,TRBV2,TRBJ2-3,TRBD2
TGTGCCAGCAGCCCTACGACTAGCAACACCTACGAGCAGTACTTC,CASSPTTSNTYEQYF,once,TRBV7-9,TRBJ2-7,TRBD2
TGTGCCAGCAGCTTATGGACAGGAGGGGACACTGAAGCTTTCTTT,CASSLWTGGDTEAFF,few,TRBV7-2,TRBJ1-1,TRBD1
TGTGCCACCAGCAGAGTACGAACAGGGTTTAGATCTTCTGGGGCCAACGTCCTGACTTTC,CATSRVRTGFRSSGANVLTF,NA,TRBV15,TRBJ2-6,NA
TGCGCCAGCAGTGAGCCCTCATTTGGCGGGGTCCCCTACGAGCAGTACTTC,CASSEPSFGGVPYEQYF,NA,TRBV10-2,TRBJ2-7,NA
TGTGCCAGCAGCAGTTCCGGGACAGGCCTTGCCAGGTACACCTTC,CASSSSGTGLARYTF,NA,TRBV7-2,TRBJ1-2,TRBD1
TGTGCCAGCAGCTGGCCTGGCAGAACCTACGAGCAGTACTTC,CASSWPGRTYEQYF,NA,TRBV5-6,TRBJ2-7,NA
TGTGCCAGCAGTGAAATGTTCGCTGGACTAGCGGGGGGGCGGGTTAGGACCCAGTACTTC,CASSEMFAGLAGGRVRTQYF,once,TRBV2,TRBJ2-5,TRBD2
TGCGCCAGCAGCTCCGGGGGGGCCTCCGGGGAGCTGTTTTTT,CASSSGGASGELFF,NA,TRBV5-1,TRBJ2-2,TRBD2
TGTGCCAGCTGGAGTAGGGAGGACAGGGGAAGAGACAATGAGCAGTTCTTC,CASWSREDRGRDNEQFF,few,TRBV21-1,TRBJ2-1,NA
TGTGCCAGCACGCGGGGGTGGAATCAGCCCCAGCATTTT,CASTRGWNQPQHF,few,TRBV2,TRBJ1-5,NA
TGCAGCGTTTTGGGTGGGACTGAAGCTTTCTTT,CSVLGGTEAFF,NA,TRBV29-1,TRBJ1-1,NA
TGTGCCAGCAGCTTACTTATTCTACAGGGGGTGGACGAGCAGTACTTC,CASSLLILQGVDEQYF,once,TRBV7-9,TRBJ2-7,TRBD1
TGTGCCAGCAGTGGACGACAGGGGCTACCCCAAGAGACCCAGTACTTC,CASSGRQGLPQETQYF,NA,TRBV6-1,TRBJ2-5,TRBD1
TGCGCCAGCAGCCGCTCCGGGACAGGATACAATGAGCAGTTCTTC,CASSRSGTGYNEQFF,NA,TRBV5-1,TRBJ2-1,TRBD1
TGTGCCAGCAGCCAAGTGACAGGGGGTTTCTACGAGCAGTACTTC,CASSQVTGGFYEQYF,NA,TRBV3-1/TRBV3-2,TRBJ2-7,TRBD1
TGTGCCTGGAGTCGGGGCCGATATGGCTACACCTTC,CAWSRGRYGYTF,NA,TRBV30,TRBJ1-2,NA
TGTGCCGTCGGACCGGGGGGGCCATCAGATACGCAGTATTTT,CAVGPGGPSDTQYF,NA,TRBV10-3,TRBJ2-3,TRBD2
TGTGCCAGCAGCATCACAGGGGGAAGCTACGAGCAGTACTTC,CASSITGGSYEQYF,few,TRBV7-9,TRBJ2-7,TRBD1
TGTGCCAGCAAAAGTCAGGGTTACAATGAGCAGTTCTTC,CASKSQGYNEQFF,NA,TRBV6-5,TRBJ2-1,NA
TGTGCCAGCAGCCAACCCCTAGAGACCCGGTACTTC,CASSQPLETRYF,NA,TRBV3-1/TRBV3-2,TRBJ2-5,NA